These 16 T cell receptor beta chains share one sample of origin, sequenced in a study of human T cells and chemical hapten exposure. Each CDR3 protein is one row after TCRdb ran MiXCR on the RACE reads. Found here are more than 250,000 distinct CDR3 sequences, 7.5% to 8% of them singletons; the top ten hold 0.9% to 1.5%. Specified time point: pre-sensitization, week 0. As to treatment: therapeutic diphenylcyclopropenone sensitization with weekly scalp DPC. Sequences were derived from whole blood, sampled in connection with sensitization to the hapten diphenylcyclopropenone (DPC). The receptors were sampled from a man aged 18 to 35 with alopecia areata. Some clones in this sample may be carry-over from other donors' samples.

This clonotype was picked up a small number of times. The V and J genes are TRBV28 and TRBJ2-5; no definite D call. The germline V and J ends were trimmed by 2 bases and 7 bases, with 11 bases remaining between them. Per germline, CDR1 MDHEN and CDR2 SYDVKM. The CDR3 runs 13 residues. In DNA form, the CDR3 reads TGTGCCAGCAGTTTAGACCAACCGGCGACCCAGTACTTC. This translates into CASSLDQPATQYF.

This clonotype was picked up a small number of times. The rearrangement uses TRBV28 and TRBJ2-7; 8 bases line up with TRBD1. Germline CDR1 reads MDHEN; CDR2 reads SYDVKM. The CDR3 extends over 15 amino acids. With V trimmed by 5 bases and J by 4 bases, 10 bases remained unmatched. The CDR3 nucleotides read TGTGCCAGCAGTCCCTCCGGGACAGGAGCATACGAGCAGTACGTC. Residues: CASSPSGTGAYEQYV.

The chain joins TRBV7-2 to TRBJ2-3, with D tentatively TRBD2 (5 bases). CDR1 is SGHTA, CDR2 FQGNSA, per germline. The CDR3 extends over 14 amino acids. Trimming removed 1 base from V and 4 bases from J, with 9 bases in between. The CDR3 DNA reads as TGTGCCAGCAGCTTAGTAGGGCGGGCAGATACGCAGTATTTT. Its translation: CASSLVGRADTQYF.

This sequence joins TRBV27 and TRBJ2-6, with no clear D. V dropped 5 bases and J dropped 2 bases, with 10 bases sitting between them. CDR3 size: 15 residues. Germline V gene sequence: CDR1 MNHEY, CDR2 SMNVEV (reference sequence). The CDR3 coding sequence is TGTGCCAGCAGTACCATCCAAACTGGGGCCAACGTCCTGACTTTC. Translating gives CASSTIQTGANVLTF.

The CDR3 loop reads CASSWEPSGRNTEAFF. CDR3 nucleotide sequence: TGTGCCAGCAGCTGGGAACCATCCGGGCGTAACACTGAAGCTTTCTTT. The chain recombines TRBV7-3 with TRBJ1-1; D not certain. The V and J ends lost 4 bases and 2 bases respectively, with 17 bases between them. The CDR3 runs to 16 residues. CDR1 SGHTA and CDR2 FQGTGA come from the germline V gene. Full variable domain (rest looked up from reference TRBV7-3 and TRBJ1-1): GAGVSQTPSNKVTEKGKYVELRCDPISGHTALYWYRQSLGQGPEFLIYFQGTGAADDSGLPNDRFFAVRPEGSVSTLKIQRTERGDSAVYLCASSWEPSGRNTEAFFGQGTRLTVV.

The genes are TRBV6-5 and TRBJ1-1, with D uncertain. CDR3 size: 14 residues. V was shortened by 0 bases and J by 5 bases, with 10 bases between the two germline ends. Looked up from germline, CDR1 is MNHEY and CDR2 is SVGAGI. CDR3 sequence reads: CASSYSALGTEAFF. The CDR3 DNA is TGTGCCAGCAGTTACTCAGCCCTCGGGACTGAAGCTTTCTTT.

At least ten counts were recorded for this clonotype. The chain uses TRBV29-1 and TRBJ2-2; 8 bases align to TRBD1. The V segment lost 7 bases and the J segment 7 bases; nucleotides outside the gene matches: 2. This CDR3 spans 11 amino acids. Per germline, CDR1 SQVTM and CDR2 ANQGSEA. The CDR3 DNA is TGCAGCGGTGACAGGGGCGGGGAGCTGTTTTTT. It translates to CSGDRGGELFF.

The rearrangement links TRBV5-1 to TRBJ2-5; D not certain. The CDR3 loop spans 15 amino acids. Trimming took 0 bases from V and 4 from J, leaving 13 bases between them. Germline loops: CDR1 SGHRS, CDR2 YFSETQ. The CDR3 here is CASSLAGFIGETQYF. The CDR3 DNA sequence: TGCGCCAGCAGCTTGGCCGGGTTCATTGGAGAGACCCAGTACTTC.

The sample holds a few counts of this clonotype. This chain links TRBV29-1 with TRBJ2-1, with TRBD1 as a possible D gene (6 bases). There are 12 residues in the CDR3. Germline V gene data show CDR1 as SQVTM and CDR2 as ANQGSEA. V was cut by 6 bases and J by 10 bases, with 16 bases left in between. CDR3 DNA sequence: TGCAGCGTCTTACAGGGTTATCAGGAGCAGTTCTTC. Translation gives CSVLQGYQEQFF.

This clonotype was counted many times. The chain is built from TRBV12-3 or TRBV12-4 and TRBJ1-6; tentative D call: TRBD1 (5 bases). Trimming took off 1 base at V and 6 bases at J, with 7 bases between the two ends. The CDR3 spans 14 residues. The CDR3 nucleotides are TGTGCCAGCAGTTTAGGACAGCCTAATTCACCCCTCCACTTT. Its translation is CASSLGQPNSPLHF.

The chain employs TRBV7-3 and TRBJ2-7, with 7 bases that match TRBD1. This CDR3 contains 14 residues. Germline V gives CDR1 SGHTA, CDR2 FQGTGA. The trim removed 4 bases at V and 1 base at J, leaving 4 bases unmatched. The CDR3 spells CASSSPDRSYEQYF. DNA for the CDR3: TGTGCCAGCAGCTCTCCGGACAGGTCCTACGAGCAGTACTTC.

This clonotype was observed at least ten times. The gene calls are TRBV4-1 and TRBJ1-4; 7 nucleotides agree with TRBD1. The CDR3 is made up of 16 amino acids. Germline V lookup: CDR1 MGHRA, CDR2 YSYEKL. J was trimmed by 7 bases and V by 1 base; bases with no gene match: 9. The CDR3 protein is CASSQVPTGSGEKLFF. The CDR3 nucleotides read TGCGCCAGCAGCCAAGTACCGACAGGGTCGGGTGAAAAACTGTTTTTT.

This clonotype was found a few times. The chain uses TRBV20-1 and TRBJ1-6; D is possibly TRBD1 (5 bases). This CDR3 has 12 residues. Germline CDR1 is DFQATT and CDR2 is SNEGSKA (reference sequence). Trimming stripped 3 bases from V and 7 bases from J, with 7 bases between. DNA for the CDR3: TGCAGTGCTAGGGAGGGGAATTCACCCCTCCACTTT. Translation gives CSAREGNSPLHF.

This sequence joins TRBV4-1 and TRBJ2-7, with D tentatively TRBD2 (5 bases). V shed 1 base and J shed 0 bases, with 10 bases lying between them. Germline values: CDR1 MGHRA, CDR2 YSYEKL. The CDR3 covers 15 residues. CDR3 protein: CASSQVSGSSYEQYF. CDR3 coding DNA: TGCGCCAGCAGCCAAGTATCGGGGAGCTCCTACGAGCAGTACTTC.

J is TRBJ1-6 and V is TRBV6-5; 7 bases are shared with TRBD1. V trimming: 3 bases; J trimming: 3 bases; junction bases outside the gene matches: 11. Germline V gene sequence: CDR1 MNHEY, CDR2 SVGAGI. The CDR3 has 18 amino acids. CDR3 in amino acids: CASSYYDPRQGYNSPLHF. CDR3 DNA: TGTGCCAGCAGTTATTACGATCCGCGACAGGGCTATAATTCACCCCTCCACTTT.

This clonotype was seen repeatedly, ten times or more. The gene calls are TRBV7-9 and TRBJ1-3; possible D gene TRBD1, 5 bases. Germline CDR1 SEHNR, CDR2 FQNEAQ (reference sequence). This CDR3 has 16 amino acids. Trimming removed 0 bases at V and 2 bases at J, with 11 bases between. The DNA of the CDR3 is TGTGCCAGCAGCTTAGCTAGGACACACCCTGGAAACACCATATATTTT. Its translation is CASSLARTHPGNTIYF.